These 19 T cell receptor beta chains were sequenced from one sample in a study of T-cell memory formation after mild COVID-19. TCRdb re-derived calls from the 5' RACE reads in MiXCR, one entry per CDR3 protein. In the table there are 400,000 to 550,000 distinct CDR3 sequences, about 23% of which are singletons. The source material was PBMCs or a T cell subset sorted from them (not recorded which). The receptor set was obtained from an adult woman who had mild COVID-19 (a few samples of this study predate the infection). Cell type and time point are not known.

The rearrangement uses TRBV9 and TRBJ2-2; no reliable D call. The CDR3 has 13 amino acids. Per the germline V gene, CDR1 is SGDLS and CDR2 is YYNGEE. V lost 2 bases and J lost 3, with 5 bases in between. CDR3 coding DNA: TGTGCCAGCAGCGTGTTTGACACCGGGGAGCTGTTTTTT. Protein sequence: CASSVFDTGELFF.

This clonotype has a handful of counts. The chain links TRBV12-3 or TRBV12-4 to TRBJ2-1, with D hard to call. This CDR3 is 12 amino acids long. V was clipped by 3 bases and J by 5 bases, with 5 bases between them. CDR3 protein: CASSFLNNEQFF. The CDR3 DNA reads TGTGCCAGCAGTTTTCTAAACAATGAGCAGTTCTTC.

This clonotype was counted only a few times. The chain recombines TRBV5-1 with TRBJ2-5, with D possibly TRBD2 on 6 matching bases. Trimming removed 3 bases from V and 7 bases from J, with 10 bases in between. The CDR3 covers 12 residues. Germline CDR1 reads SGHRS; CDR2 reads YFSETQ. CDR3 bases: TGCGCCAGCAGCTCGCCGGAGGGGACCCAGTACTTC. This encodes CASSSPEGTQYF. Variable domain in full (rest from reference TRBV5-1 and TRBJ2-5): KAGVTQTPRYLIKTRGQQVTLSCSPISGHRSVSWYQQTPGQGLQFLFEYFSETQRNKGNFPGRFSGRQFSNSRSEMNVSTLELGDSALYLCASSSPEGTQYFGPGTRLLVL.

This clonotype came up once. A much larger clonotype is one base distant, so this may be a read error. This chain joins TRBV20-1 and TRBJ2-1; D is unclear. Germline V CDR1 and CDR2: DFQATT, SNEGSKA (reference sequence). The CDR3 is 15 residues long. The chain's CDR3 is CSAKTRKNANNEQLF. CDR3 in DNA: TGCAGTGCTAAGACCAGGAAGAACGCGAACAATGAGCAGTTATTC.

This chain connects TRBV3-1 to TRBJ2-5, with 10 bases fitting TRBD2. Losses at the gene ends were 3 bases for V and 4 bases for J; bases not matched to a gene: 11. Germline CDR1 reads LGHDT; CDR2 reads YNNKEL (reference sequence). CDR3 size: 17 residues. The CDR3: CASSQMGIAGGGETQYF. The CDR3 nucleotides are TGTGCCAGCAGCCAGATGGGGATAGCGGGAGGAGGAGAGACCCAGTACTTC.

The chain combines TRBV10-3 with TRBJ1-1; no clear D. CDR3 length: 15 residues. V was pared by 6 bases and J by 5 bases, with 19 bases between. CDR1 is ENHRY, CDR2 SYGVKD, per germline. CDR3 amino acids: CAIRSGLSGGTEAFF. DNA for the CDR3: TGTGCCATCAGATCCGGACTCTCGGGAGGGACTGAAGCTTTCTTT.

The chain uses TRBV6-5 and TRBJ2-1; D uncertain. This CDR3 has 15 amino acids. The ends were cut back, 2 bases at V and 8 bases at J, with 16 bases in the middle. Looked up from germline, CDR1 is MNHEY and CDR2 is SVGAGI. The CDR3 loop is CASSYLGGRGDEQFF. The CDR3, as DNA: TGTGCCAGCAGTTACCTAGGTGGCCGCGGCGATGAGCAGTTCTTC.

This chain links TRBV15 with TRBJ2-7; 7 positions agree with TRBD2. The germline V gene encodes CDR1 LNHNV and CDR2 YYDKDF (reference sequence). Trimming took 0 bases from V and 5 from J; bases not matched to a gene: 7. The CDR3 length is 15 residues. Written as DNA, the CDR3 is TGTGCCACCAGCAGAGATCCTGGGGGGGAAAACGAGCAGTACTTC. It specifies CATSRDPGGENEQYF. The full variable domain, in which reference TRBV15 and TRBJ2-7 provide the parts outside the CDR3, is DAMVIQNPRYQVTQFGKPVTLSCSQTLNHNVMYWYQQKSSQAPKLLFHYYDKDFNNEADTPDNFQSRRPNTSFCFLDIRSPGLGDTAMYLCATSRDPGGENEQYFGPGTRLTVT.

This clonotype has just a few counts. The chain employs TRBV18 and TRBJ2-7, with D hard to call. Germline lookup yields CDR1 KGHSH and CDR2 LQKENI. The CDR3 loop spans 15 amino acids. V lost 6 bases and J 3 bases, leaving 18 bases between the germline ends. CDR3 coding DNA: TGTGCCAGCTCTCAACGGGTAGACTTTCTCTACGAGCAGTACTTC. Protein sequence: CASSQRVDFLYEQYF.

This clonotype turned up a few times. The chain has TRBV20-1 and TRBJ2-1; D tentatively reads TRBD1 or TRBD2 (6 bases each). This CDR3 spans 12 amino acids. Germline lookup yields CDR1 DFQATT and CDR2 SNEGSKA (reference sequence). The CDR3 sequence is CSRQRGVSEQFF. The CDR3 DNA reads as TGCAGCCGACAGAGGGGGGTCAGCGAGCAGTTCTTC.

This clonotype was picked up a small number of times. This chain's CDR3 is CASSQAIVIPEVGELFF. CDR3 DNA sequence: TGCGCCAGCAGCCAAGCTATCGTGATTCCGGAGGTCGGGGAGCTGTTTTTT. J is TRBJ2-2 and V is TRBV4-1; possible D gene TRBD2, 5 bases. The V end lost 1 base, the J end lost 7 bases, and 19 bases lay between the germline ends. Germline CDR1 reads MGHRA; CDR2 reads YSYEKL. The CDR3 consists of 17 residues.

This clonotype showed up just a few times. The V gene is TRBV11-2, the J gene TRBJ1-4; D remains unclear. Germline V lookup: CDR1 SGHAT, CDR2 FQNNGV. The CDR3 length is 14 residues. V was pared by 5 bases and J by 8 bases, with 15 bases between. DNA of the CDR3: TGTGCCAGCAGCCGAGGACGCGTAGGGGAAAAACTGTTTTTT. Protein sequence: CASSRGRVGEKLFF.

CDR3 in DNA: TGCAGTGCTCCACGGGGGGTGGTCACTGAAGCTTTCTTT. The encoded protein is CSAPRGVVTEAFF. This sequence joins TRBV20-1 and TRBJ1-1; D is possibly TRBD1 (5 bases). The CDR3 is 13 residues long. The germline gives CDR1 DFQATT, CDR2 SNEGSKA (reference sequence). V lost 5 bases and J lost 4, with 14 bases in between.

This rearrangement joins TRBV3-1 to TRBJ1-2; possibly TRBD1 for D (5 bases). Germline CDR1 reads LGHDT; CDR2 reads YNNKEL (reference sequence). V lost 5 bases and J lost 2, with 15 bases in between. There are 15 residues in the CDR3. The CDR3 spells CASSYRDRPNYGYTF. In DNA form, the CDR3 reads TGTGCCAGCAGCTACAGAGACAGACCCAACTATGGCTACACCTTC.

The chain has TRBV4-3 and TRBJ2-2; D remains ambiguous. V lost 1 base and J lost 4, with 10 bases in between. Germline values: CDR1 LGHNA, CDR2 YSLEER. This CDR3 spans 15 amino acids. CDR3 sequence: CASSQGSSFTGELFF. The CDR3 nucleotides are TGCGCCAGCAGCCAAGGGAGTAGCTTCACCGGGGAGCTGTTTTTT.

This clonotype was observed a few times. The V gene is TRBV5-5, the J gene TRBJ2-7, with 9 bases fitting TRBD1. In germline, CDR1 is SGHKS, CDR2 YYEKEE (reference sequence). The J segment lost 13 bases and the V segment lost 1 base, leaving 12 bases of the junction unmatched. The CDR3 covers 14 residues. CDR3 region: CASSLLLRDRESYF. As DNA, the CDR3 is TGTGCCAGCAGCTTGCTCCTCCGGGACAGGGAATCCTACTTC.

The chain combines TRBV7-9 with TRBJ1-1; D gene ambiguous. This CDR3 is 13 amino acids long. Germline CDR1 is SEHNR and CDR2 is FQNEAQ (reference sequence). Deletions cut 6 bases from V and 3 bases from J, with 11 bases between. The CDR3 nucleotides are TGTGCCAGCAGTTTATCTGGGGACACTGAAGCTTTCTTT. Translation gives CASSLSGDTEAFF.

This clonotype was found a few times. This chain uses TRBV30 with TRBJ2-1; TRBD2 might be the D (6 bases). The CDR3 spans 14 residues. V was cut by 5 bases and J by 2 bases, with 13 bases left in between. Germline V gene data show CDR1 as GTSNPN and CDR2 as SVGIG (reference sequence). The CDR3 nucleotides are TGTGCCTGGGGAGGGTACTTGACCTACAATGAGCAGTTCTTC. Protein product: CAWGGYLTYNEQFF.

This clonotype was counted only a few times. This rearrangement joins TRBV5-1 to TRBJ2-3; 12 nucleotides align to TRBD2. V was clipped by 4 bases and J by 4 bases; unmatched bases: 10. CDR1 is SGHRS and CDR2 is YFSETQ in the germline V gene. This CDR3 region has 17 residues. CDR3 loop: CASSIQTSGSVADTQYF. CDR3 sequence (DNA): TGCGCCAGCAGCATACAGACTAGCGGGAGCGTCGCAGATACGCAGTATTTT. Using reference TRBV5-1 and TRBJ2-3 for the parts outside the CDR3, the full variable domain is KAGVTQTPRYLIKTRGQQVTLSCSPISGHRSVSWYQQTPGQGLQFLFEYFSETQRNKGNFPGRFSGRQFSNSRSEMNVSTLELGDSALYLCASSIQTSGSVADTQYFGPGTRLTVL.